This TCR beta chain was captured by sequencing in a study of blood T cells in healthy people across ages. Whole-study findings and limits: Roughly linear age-related decline in beta diversity appeared, significant by age approximately 40.

This clonotype came up a few times. The antigen remains undetermined. Each donor's blood draw was roughly 10 milliliters of peripheral blood. Per-sample PBMC isolation yielded at least 6.5 million cells. Extraction yielded at least 5 micrograms of total RNA per sample. This CDR3 has 13 residues. Losses at the gene ends were 3 bases for V and 2 bases for J; bases not matched to a gene: 1. Germline assignment: CDR1 ENHRY and CDR2 SYGVKD. The use of a sample-barcoded 5' primer and a J-beta primer mix characterized a second PCR of 7 to 11 cycles. TCRdb re-called the 5' RACE reads through MiXCR, storing one row per CDR3 protein. This sample has roughly 800,000 distinct CDR3 sequences, with roughly 64% found just once.

This TCR was recovered from a man aged 25-45 years in good health. The J gene is TRBJ2-7, the V gene TRBV10-3, with 7 positions matching TRBD2. Sequences were obtained from blood. CDR3 nucleotide sequence: TGTGCCATCAGTGAAGCGGGGACCTACGAGCAGTACTTC. This translates into CAISEAGTYEQYF.